The subject of this entry is one TCR beta chain. This CDR3 is 12 amino acids long. The V gene lost 6 bases and the J gene lost 14 bases, with 20 bases spanning the gap. Germline values: CDR1 DFQATT, CDR2 SNEGSKA (reference sequence). The entry originates in a study of patients and donors after allogeneic stem cell transplantation. MiXCR, run by TCRdb on the RT-PCR reads, gives a single entry per CDR3 protein. The table records about 96,000 distinct CDR3 sequences, around 46% of them present only once. The V call is TRBV20-1, the J call TRBJ2-1; D ambiguous. The clonotype comes from a human donor who was either an allogeneic HSCT recipient or a stem cell or donor lymphocyte infusion donor (not recorded which). It is not recorded whose cells these are; they may come from a transplant donor. Material for sequencing was blood, either unsorted or a sorted T cell fraction (not recorded which). The CDR3 loop is CSAKGRRADEFF. CDR3 DNA: TGCAGTGCGAAAGGGCGGCGTGCTGATGAGTTCTTC.